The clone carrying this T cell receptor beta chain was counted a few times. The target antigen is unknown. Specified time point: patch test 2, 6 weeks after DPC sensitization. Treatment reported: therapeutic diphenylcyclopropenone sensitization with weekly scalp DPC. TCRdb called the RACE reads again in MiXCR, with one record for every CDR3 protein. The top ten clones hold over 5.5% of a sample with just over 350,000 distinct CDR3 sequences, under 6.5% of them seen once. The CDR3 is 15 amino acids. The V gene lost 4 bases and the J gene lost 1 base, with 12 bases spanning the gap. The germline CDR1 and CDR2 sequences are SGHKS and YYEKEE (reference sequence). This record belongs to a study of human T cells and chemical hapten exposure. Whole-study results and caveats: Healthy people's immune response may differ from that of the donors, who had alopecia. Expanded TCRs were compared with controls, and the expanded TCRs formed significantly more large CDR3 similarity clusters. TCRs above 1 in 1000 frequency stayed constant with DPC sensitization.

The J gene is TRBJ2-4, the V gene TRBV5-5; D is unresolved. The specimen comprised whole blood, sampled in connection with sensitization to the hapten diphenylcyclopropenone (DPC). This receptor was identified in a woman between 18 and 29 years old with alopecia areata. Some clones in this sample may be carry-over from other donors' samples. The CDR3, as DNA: TGTGCCAGCAGCCCTTACGGAGTCGCCAAAAACATTCAGTACTTC. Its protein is CASSPYGVAKNIQYF.